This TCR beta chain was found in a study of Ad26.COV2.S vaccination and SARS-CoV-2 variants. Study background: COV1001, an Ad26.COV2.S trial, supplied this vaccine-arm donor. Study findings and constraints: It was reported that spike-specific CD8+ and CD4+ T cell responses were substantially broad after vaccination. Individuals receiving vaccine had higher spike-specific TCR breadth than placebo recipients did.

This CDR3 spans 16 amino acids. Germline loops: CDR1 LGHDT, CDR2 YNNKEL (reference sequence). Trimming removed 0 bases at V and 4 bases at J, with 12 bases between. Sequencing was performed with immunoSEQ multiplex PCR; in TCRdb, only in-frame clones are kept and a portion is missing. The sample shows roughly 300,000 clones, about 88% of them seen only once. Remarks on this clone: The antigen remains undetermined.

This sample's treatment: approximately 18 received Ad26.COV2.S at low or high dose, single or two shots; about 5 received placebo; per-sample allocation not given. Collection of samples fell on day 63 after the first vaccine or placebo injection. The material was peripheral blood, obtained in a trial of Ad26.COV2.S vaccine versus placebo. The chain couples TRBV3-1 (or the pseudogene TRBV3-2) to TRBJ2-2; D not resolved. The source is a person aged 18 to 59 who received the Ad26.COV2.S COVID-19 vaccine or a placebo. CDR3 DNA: TGTGCCAGCAGCCAAGACAGATACGTTGCCACCGGGGAGCTGTTTTTT. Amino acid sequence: CASSQDRYVATGELFF.